This TCR beta chain was identified in a study of T-cell reconstitution after alpha-beta-depleted transplantation in children. Broader study findings: Fresh T-cell production supplied most of the T-cell counts and diversity seen one year after transplant.

Library preparation (for TCRbeta) was performed with unique molecular identifiers. TCRdb called the PCR reads again in MiXCR, with one record for every CDR3 protein. The profile covers around 230,000 distinct CDR3 sequences, with more than 15% appearing a single time and just under 45% taken by the ten largest. On this clonotype itself: Antigen specificity is unknown.

Germline CDR1 and CDR2: SGHVS and FQNEAQ. This CDR3 region has 16 residues. With V trimmed by 1 base and J by 2 bases, 5 bases remained unmatched. The source was PBMCs, mostly from graft donor cells, collected 360 days after TCRalphabeta/CD19-depleted stem cell transplant. The J gene is TRBJ2-1, the V gene TRBV7-8; TRBD2 agrees at 7 bases. The TCR comes from a male patient aged 2-15 years who had a stem cell transplant for acute lymphoblastic leukemia, so the T cells may come from the graft donor. CDR3: CASSLVAGPTYNEQFF. Written as DNA, the CDR3 is TGTGCCAGCAGCTTAGTAGCGGGTCCTACCTACAATGAGCAGTTCTTC. The variable domain in full, with the rest retrieved from reference TRBV7-8 and TRBJ2-1, is GAGVSQSPRYKVAKRGQDVALRCDPISGHVSLFWYQQALGQGPEFLTYFQNEAQLDKSGLPSDRFFAERPEGSVSTLKIQRTQQEDSAVYLCASSLVAGPTYNEQFFGPGTRLTVL.